One and the same sample provided the 7 T cell receptor beta chains below, sequenced in a study of monozygotic twins with inflammatory bowel disease. TCRdb re-called the 5' RACE reads and shows each CDR3 protein once, DNA omitted. The clone table shows approximately 400,000 distinct CDR3 sequences, with the ten largest holding 2.4%. Sequenced input: blood. All receptors derive from a human donor with ulcerative colitis or Crohn's disease, or a healthy co-twin of an affected twin (not recorded which).

The V gene is TRBV5-1, the J gene TRBJ1-5; TCRdb gives TRBD1 as the D gene, but with no DNA this cannot be confirmed. The germline gives CDR1 SGHRS, CDR2 YFSETQ. The CDR3 totals 14 residues. This chain's CDR3 is CASRTGLGDQPQHF.

V usage is TRBV19 and J usage is TRBJ1-4. Looked up from germline, CDR1 is LNHDA and CDR2 is SQIVND (reference sequence). The CDR3 consists of 14 residues. This CDR3 is CASSPVLLGKRLFF.

The chain joins TRBV6-5 to TRBJ2-1; the D call of TRBD1 rests on TCRdb alone, since no DNA is present to check it. This CDR3 comprises 12 residues. CDR1 is MNHEY and CDR2 is SVGAGI in the germline V gene. The chain's CDR3 is CASSPGPSGQFF.

The gene calls are TRBV5-6 and TRBJ2-1; TCRdb proposes TRBD2, but this gene call is untestable without DNA. The CDR3 sequence is 18 residues long. The V gene's germline CDR1 is SGHDT and CDR2 YYEEEE. The CDR3 protein is CASSLVRMGLAGAIEQFF.

The V call is TRBV7-8, the J call TRBJ1-3; TCRdb's D gene call, TRBD1, goes unchecked for lack of DNA. The CDR3 runs to 13 residues. Looked up from germline, CDR1 is SGHVS and CDR2 is FQNEAQ. The CDR3 sequence: CASSSDTGNTIYF.

The rearrangement links TRBV4-2 to TRBJ2-5. Looked up from germline, CDR1 is LGHNA and CDR2 is YNFKEQ. The CDR3 is made up of 14 amino acids. The CDR3 loop is CASSQEEGQETQYF.

The chain joins TRBV2 to TRBJ2-1; TCRdb lists TRBD2, though no DNA is available to test this call. The CDR3 covers 13 residues. Germline V gives CDR1 SNHLY, CDR2 FYNNEI. The CDR3 protein is CASSVGTSGGQFF.